The TCR beta chain described here comes from a study of metastatic and nonmetastatic thyroid tumors. Trimming left V 5 bases short and J 4 bases short, with 6 bases between. The CDR3 length is 11 residues. Germline-derived CDR1 and CDR2 are SEHNR and FQNEAQ (reference sequence). MiXCR re-clonotyped the PCR reads for TCRdb. The sample contains 15,000 or so clones, around 14% of which appear only once. This clone appeared many times. No patient had received any treatment before thyroid surgery. The clonotype originates from a female donor with papillary thyroid cancer or a benign thyroid nodule (not recorded which). Some clones in this sample may be carry-over from other donors' samples. The genes are TRBV7-9 and TRBJ2-7; D remains unclear. Sequenced sample: blood. The CDR3 sequence is CASSKKYEQYF. CDR3 bases: TGTGCCAGCAGCAAAAAATACGAGCAGTACTTC.